At least ten counts were recorded for the clone carrying this TCR beta chain. Cells sorted as Tregs were CD4+, CD25+ and CD127-/low. The CDR3 extends over 11 amino acids. CDR1 and CDR2 (germline): DFQATT, SNEGSKA (reference sequence). The V end lost 1 base, the J end lost 2 bases, and 2 bases lay between the germline ends. Constant-region reverse primers amplified full-length variable regions, followed by semi-nested Nested Universal Primer A PCR. TCRdb re-called the 5' RACE reads with MiXCR, one entry per CDR3 protein. The data hold some 40,000 distinct CDR3 sequences, with roughly 22% observed a single time.

Sequenced material: Tregs sorted from a lymph node. V and J are TRBV20-1 and TRBJ2-5; D gene uncertain. This sequence originates from a female donor with breast cancer. The CDR3 loop is CSARGQETQYF. The CDR3 bases are TGCAGTGCTAGAGGTCAAGAGACCCAGTACTTC.